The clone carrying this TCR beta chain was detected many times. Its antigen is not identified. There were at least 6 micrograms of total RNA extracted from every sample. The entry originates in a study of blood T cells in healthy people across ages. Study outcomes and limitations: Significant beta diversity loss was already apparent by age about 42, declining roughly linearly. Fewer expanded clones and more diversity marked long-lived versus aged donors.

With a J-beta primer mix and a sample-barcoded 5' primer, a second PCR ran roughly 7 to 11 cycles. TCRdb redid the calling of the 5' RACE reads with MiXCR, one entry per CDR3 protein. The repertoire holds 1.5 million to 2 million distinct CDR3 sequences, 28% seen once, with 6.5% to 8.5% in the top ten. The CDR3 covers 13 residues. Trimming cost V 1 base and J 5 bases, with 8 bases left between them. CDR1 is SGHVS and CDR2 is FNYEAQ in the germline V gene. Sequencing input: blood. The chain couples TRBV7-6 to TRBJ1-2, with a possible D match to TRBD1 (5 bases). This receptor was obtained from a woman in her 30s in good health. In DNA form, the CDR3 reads TGTGCCAGCAGCTTAGATCAGGGTTATGGCTACACCTTC. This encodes CASSLDQGYGYTF.